Listed below are T cell receptor beta chains from one sample, sequenced in a study of identical twins. In TCRdb, the 5' RACE reads were re-called with MiXCR into one record per CDR3 protein. The sample shows roughly 700,000 distinct CDR3 sequences, 8.5% to 9.5% of them seen only once. These data were likewise used in another study, on yellow fever vaccine responses in identical twins.

Sample: PBMCs. The receptor set was obtained from a young woman in good health. Both conserved end residues are part of each CDR3. A D gene is named only where the DNA matches it firmly. Expanded clones get a size class; other rows say once, few or many, or leave the size out.

cdr3_aa: CSARLISDAFF; cdr3_nt: TGCAGTGCCAGACTAATCTCCGATGCTTTCTTT; j_call: TRBJ1-1; clone_size: many; v_call: TRBV20-1; d_call: .
cdr3_aa: CASSGRTSGGSDEQFF; cdr3_nt: TGCGCCAGCAGCGGAAGGACTAGCGGGGGGTCTGATGAGCAGTTCTTC; j_call: TRBJ2-1; clone_size: .; v_call: TRBV5-1; d_call: TRBD2
cdr3_aa: CSASFGTSGGAETQYF; cdr3_nt: TGCAGTGCCAGCTTTGGGACTAGCGGGGGGGCGGAGACCCAGTACTTC; j_call: TRBJ2-5; clone_size: .; v_call: TRBV20-1; d_call: TRBD2
cdr3_aa: CASSGHRQETQYF; cdr3_nt: TGTGCCAGCAGTGGACACCGCCAAGAGACCCAGTACTTC; j_call: TRBJ2-5; clone_size: .; v_call: TRBV6-6; d_call: .
cdr3_aa: CASSRGQETQYF; cdr3_nt: TGTGCCAGCAGTAGAGGACAAGAGACCCAGTACTTC; j_call: TRBJ2-5; clone_size: many; v_call: TRBV2; d_call: .
cdr3_aa: CASRRFSETQYF; cdr3_nt: TGTGCCAGCAGGAGGTTCTCCGAGACCCAGTACTTC; j_call: TRBJ2-5; clone_size: .; v_call: TRBV2; d_call: .
cdr3_aa: CATSSTPGQTNTGELFF; cdr3_nt: TGTGCCACCAGCAGTACTCCGGGACAGACGAATACCGGGGAGCTGTTTTTT; j_call: TRBJ2-2; clone_size: few; v_call: TRBV15; d_call: TRBD1
cdr3_aa: CASSLDAFDEQFF; cdr3_nt: TGTGCCAGCAGCCTTGATGCTTTTGATGAGCAGTTCTTC; j_call: TRBJ2-1; clone_size: many; v_call: TRBV7-9; d_call: .
cdr3_aa: CASSSPGTGGSGNTIYF; cdr3_nt: TGTGCCAGCAGCTCCCCTGGCACAGGGGGCTCTGGAAACACCATATATTTT; j_call: TRBJ1-3; clone_size: .; v_call: TRBV7-9; d_call: TRBD1
cdr3_aa: CASSYEDPLGQYF; cdr3_nt: TGTGCCAGCAGTTACGAAGACCCCTTGGGGCAGTACTTC; j_call: TRBJ2-7; clone_size: few; v_call: TRBV6-2/TRBV6-3; d_call: .
cdr3_aa: CASSLAGRHGQETQYF; cdr3_nt: TGTGCCAGCAGCTTAGCGGGTCGACACGGCCAAGAGACCCAGTACTTC; j_call: TRBJ2-5; clone_size: few; v_call: TRBV7-2; d_call: .
cdr3_aa: CASRRGRGIGNEQFF; cdr3_nt: TGTGCCAGCAGACGAGGACGAGGAATTGGGAATGAGCAGTTCTTC; j_call: TRBJ2-1; clone_size: few; v_call: TRBV6-1; d_call: .
cdr3_aa: CASSPIGVWEQYF; cdr3_nt: TGTGCCAGTAGCCCGATTGGAGTCTGGGAGCAGTACTTC; j_call: TRBJ2-7; clone_size: .; v_call: TRBV19; d_call: .
cdr3_aa: CASSLTGGVDSPLHF; cdr3_nt: TGTGCCAGCAGCTTAACAGGGGGCGTGGATTCACCCCTCCACTTT; j_call: TRBJ1-6; clone_size: many; v_call: TRBV12-3/TRBV12-4; d_call: TRBD1
cdr3_aa: CASSYDAGQHNEQFF; cdr3_nt: TGTGCCAGCAGTTACGACGCAGGACAGCACAATGAGCAGTTCTTC; j_call: TRBJ2-1; clone_size: many; v_call: TRBV6-5; d_call: .
cdr3_aa: CASSYKLASEQYF; cdr3_nt: TGTGCCAGCAGTTACAAACTAGCGTCCGAGCAGTACTTC; j_call: TRBJ2-7; clone_size: many; v_call: TRBV6-2/TRBV6-3; d_call: TRBD2
cdr3_aa: CASSPPDRYEQYF; cdr3_nt: TGTGCCAGCAGCCCACCCGATAGATACGAGCAGTACTTC; j_call: TRBJ2-7; clone_size: .; v_call: TRBV12-3/TRBV12-4; d_call: .
cdr3_aa: CASSLTSGRSDEQFF; cdr3_nt: TGCGCCAGCAGCTTGACTAGCGGGAGGAGTGATGAGCAGTTCTTC; j_call: TRBJ2-1; clone_size: many; v_call: TRBV5-1; d_call: TRBD2
cdr3_aa: CASSLDRTGGTGDTQYF; cdr3_nt: TGTGCCAGCAGCTTAGATCGAACAGGGGGAACCGGAGATACGCAGTATTTT; j_call: TRBJ2-3; clone_size: .; v_call: TRBV7-9; d_call: TRBD1
cdr3_aa: CASRTDSSPYGYTF; cdr3_nt: TGTGCCAGCAGGACCGACAGCTCACCTTATGGCTACACCTTC; j_call: TRBJ1-2; clone_size: few; v_call: TRBV2; d_call: .
cdr3_aa: CASSSTGGQGSPLHF; cdr3_nt: TGCGCCAGCAGCTCGACAGGGGGCCAGGGTTCACCCCTCCACTTT; j_call: TRBJ1-6; clone_size: .; v_call: TRBV5-1; d_call: TRBD1
cdr3_aa: CASSPGFAYNEQFF; cdr3_nt: TGTGCCAGTAGTCCCGGGTTTGCGTACAATGAGCAGTTCTTC; j_call: TRBJ2-1; clone_size: few; v_call: TRBV19; d_call: .
cdr3_aa: CASTESGANVLTF; cdr3_nt: TGTGCCAGCACTGAATCTGGGGCCAACGTCCTGACTTTC; j_call: TRBJ2-6; clone_size: .; v_call: TRBV6-2/TRBV6-3; d_call: .
cdr3_aa: CASSWDSYEQYF; cdr3_nt: TGTGCCAGCAGCTGGGACAGCTACGAGCAGTACTTC; j_call: TRBJ2-7; clone_size: many; v_call: TRBV12-3/TRBV12-4; d_call: TRBD1
cdr3_aa: CASSFGDRGHIQYF; cdr3_nt: TGTGCCAGCAGTTTTGGCGACAGGGGGCACATTCAGTACTTC; j_call: TRBJ2-4; clone_size: many; v_call: TRBV12-3/TRBV12-4; d_call: TRBD1
cdr3_aa: CASSFRVNVNTEAFF; cdr3_nt: TGTGCCAGCAGTTTCCGGGTAAATGTGAACACTGAAGCTTTCTTT; j_call: TRBJ1-1; clone_size: .; v_call: TRBV27; d_call: .
cdr3_aa: CASSLLPGTGKNIQYF; cdr3_nt: TGTGCCAGCAGTCTGCTCCCCGGGACAGGGAAAAACATTCAGTACTTC; j_call: TRBJ2-4; clone_size: few; v_call: TRBV27; d_call: TRBD1
cdr3_aa: CASSRKTDQETQYF; cdr3_nt: TGCGCCAGCAGCAGGAAGACCGACCAAGAGACCCAGTACTTC; j_call: TRBJ2-5; clone_size: .; v_call: TRBV4-3; d_call: .
cdr3_aa: CASSNRAPGTGSHEQYF; cdr3_nt: TGTGCCAGCAGTAACCGGGCACCCGGGACAGGGTCCCACGAGCAGTACTTC; j_call: TRBJ2-7; clone_size: few; v_call: TRBV28; d_call: TRBD1
cdr3_aa: CASSLSVGWGGNEQFF; cdr3_nt: TGTGCCAGCAGCTTATCGGTGGGTTGGGGCGGGAATGAGCAGTTCTTC; j_call: TRBJ2-1; clone_size: many; v_call: TRBV7-2; d_call: .
cdr3_aa: CASSYIGAGNTIYF; cdr3_nt: TGTGCCAGCAGCTATATTGGAGCTGGAAACACCATATATTTT; j_call: TRBJ1-3; clone_size: many; v_call: TRBV3-1; d_call: .
cdr3_aa: CASSLNRYTEAFF; cdr3_nt: TGTGCCAGCAGTTTAAACAGATACACTGAAGCTTTCTTT; j_call: TRBJ1-1; clone_size: few; v_call: TRBV27; d_call: .
cdr3_aa: CSVEGQGEAYNEQFF; cdr3_nt: TGCAGCGTTGAAGGGCAGGGGGAAGCCTACAATGAGCAGTTCTTC; j_call: TRBJ2-1; clone_size: few; v_call: TRBV29-1; d_call: TRBD1
cdr3_aa: CARSPSEAGKLYQETQYF; cdr3_nt: TGTGCCAGGAGCCCCTCCGAAGCGGGAAAGCTGTACCAAGAGACCCAGTACTTC; j_call: TRBJ2-5; clone_size: few; v_call: TRBV11-2; d_call: TRBD2
cdr3_aa: CASSLAPRTSYEQYF; cdr3_nt: TGTGCCAGCAGTTTAGCTCCCCGGACCTCCTACGAGCAGTACTTC; j_call: TRBJ2-7; clone_size: .; v_call: TRBV27; d_call: .
cdr3_aa: CASSLGETGVYEQYF; cdr3_nt: TGTGCCAGCAGCCTGGGGGAGACAGGGGTCTACGAGCAGTACTTC; j_call: TRBJ2-7; clone_size: few; v_call: TRBV3-1; d_call: TRBD1
cdr3_aa: CASRDMSSYNEQFF; cdr3_nt: TGTGCCAGCAGGGACATGAGCTCCTACAATGAGCAGTTCTTC; j_call: TRBJ2-1; clone_size: .; v_call: TRBV2; d_call: .
cdr3_aa: CSVERVNTEAFF; cdr3_nt: TGCAGCGTTGAAAGGGTGAACACTGAAGCTTTCTTT; j_call: TRBJ1-1; clone_size: many; v_call: TRBV29-1; d_call: .
cdr3_aa: CASRGWGGGNEQFF; cdr3_nt: TGTGCCAGCAGGGGGTGGGGTGGGGGCAATGAGCAGTTCTTC; j_call: TRBJ2-1; clone_size: few; v_call: TRBV9; d_call: .
cdr3_aa: CASSLVSGDILYGYTF; cdr3_nt: TGTGCCAGCAGCTTAGTTTCGGGGGACATCCTCTATGGCTACACCTTC; j_call: TRBJ1-2; clone_size: .; v_call: TRBV11-3; d_call: .
cdr3_aa: CASSMSPTGYRNYGYTF; cdr3_nt: TGTGCCAGTAGTATGTCCCCCACAGGGTATCGAAACTATGGCTACACCTTC; j_call: TRBJ1-2; clone_size: .; v_call: TRBV19; d_call: .
cdr3_aa: CASSETLAGLPYEQYF; cdr3_nt: TGTGCCAGCAGTGAGACGCTAGCGGGACTCCCCTACGAGCAGTACTTC; j_call: TRBJ2-7; clone_size: few; v_call: TRBV2; d_call: TRBD2
cdr3_aa: CASSLSWGGLYYEQYF; cdr3_nt: TGTGCCAGCAGTTTAAGTTGGGGGGGGCTCTACTACGAGCAGTACTTC; j_call: TRBJ2-7; clone_size: .; v_call: TRBV27; d_call: .
cdr3_aa: CASSPGAPIAKNIQYF; cdr3_nt: TGTGCCAGCTCACCCGGGGCCCCCATAGCCAAAAACATTCAGTACTTC; j_call: TRBJ2-4; clone_size: few; v_call: TRBV18; d_call: .
cdr3_aa: CASSQDEANIQYF; cdr3_nt: TGCGCCAGCAGCCAAGACGAGGCAAACATTCAGTACTTC; j_call: TRBJ2-4; clone_size: many; v_call: TRBV4-1; d_call: .
cdr3_aa: CASSGSRRGETQYF; cdr3_nt: TGTGCCAGCAGTGGGTCCCGGCGGGGGGAGACCCAGTACTTC; j_call: TRBJ2-5; clone_size: few; v_call: TRBV2; d_call: TRBD2
cdr3_aa: CATSQSSPLNTGELFF; cdr3_nt: TGTGCCACCAGCCAGTCAAGCCCCCTGAACACCGGGGAGCTGTTTTTT; j_call: TRBJ2-2; clone_size: .; v_call: TRBV15; d_call: .
cdr3_aa: CSAVAAYTDTQYF; cdr3_nt: TGCAGTGCAGTAGCGGCATACACAGATACGCAGTATTTT; j_call: TRBJ2-3; clone_size: .; v_call: TRBV20-1; d_call: .